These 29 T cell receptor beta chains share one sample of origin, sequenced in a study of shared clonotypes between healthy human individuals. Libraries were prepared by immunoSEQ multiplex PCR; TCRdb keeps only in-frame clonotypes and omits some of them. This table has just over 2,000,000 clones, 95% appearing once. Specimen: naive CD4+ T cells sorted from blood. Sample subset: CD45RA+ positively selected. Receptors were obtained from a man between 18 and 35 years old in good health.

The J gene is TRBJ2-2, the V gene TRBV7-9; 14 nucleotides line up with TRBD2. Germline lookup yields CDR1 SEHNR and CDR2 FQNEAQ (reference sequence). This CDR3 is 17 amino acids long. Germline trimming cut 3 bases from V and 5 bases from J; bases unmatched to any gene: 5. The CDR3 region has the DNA TGTGCCAGCAGCTTTACGGGACTAGCGGGAGAAACCGGGGAGCTGTTTTTT. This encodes CASSFTGLAGETGELFF.

The CDR3 sequence is CAISESGGLQPQHF. CDR3 coding DNA: TGTGCCATCAGTGAGTCTGGTGGTCTCCAGCCCCAGCATTTT. The genes are TRBV10-3 and TRBJ1-5; unclear D gene. Germline loops: CDR1 ENHRY, CDR2 SYGVKD. The CDR3 is made up of 14 amino acids. The V end lost 0 bases, the J end lost 7 bases, and 10 bases lay between the germline ends.

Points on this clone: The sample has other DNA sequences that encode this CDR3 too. The CDR3 DNA reads as TGTGCCAGCAGCTCAACCGGCGGTGGGGAGACCCAGTACTTC. Amino acids: CASSSTGGGETQYF. V usage is TRBV5-4 and J usage is TRBJ2-5; D unclear. This CDR3 has 14 residues. CDR1 is SGHNT, CDR2 YYREEE, per germline (reference sequence). Deletions cut 3 bases from V and 5 bases from J, with 14 bases between. The full variable domain, in which reference TRBV5-4 and TRBJ2-5 provide the parts outside the CDR3, is ETGVTQSPTHLIKTRGQQVTLRCSSQSGHNTVSWYQQALGQGPQFIFQYYREEENGRGNFPPRFSGLQFPNYSSELNVNALELDDSALYLCASSSTGGGETQYFGPGTRLLVL.

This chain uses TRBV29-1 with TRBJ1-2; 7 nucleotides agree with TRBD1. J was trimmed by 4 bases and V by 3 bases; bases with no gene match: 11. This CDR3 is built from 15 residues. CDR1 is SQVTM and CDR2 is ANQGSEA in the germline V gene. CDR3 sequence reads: CSVDSIRTGIYGYTF. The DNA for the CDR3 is TGCAGCGTTGACTCAATTAGGACAGGAATCTATGGCTACACCTTC.

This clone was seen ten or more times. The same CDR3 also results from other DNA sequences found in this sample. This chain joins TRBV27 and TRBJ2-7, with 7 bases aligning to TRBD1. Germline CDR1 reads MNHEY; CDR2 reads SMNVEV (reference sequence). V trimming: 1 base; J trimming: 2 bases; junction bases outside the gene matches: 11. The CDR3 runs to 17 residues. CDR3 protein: CASSLFGTDYYTYEQYF. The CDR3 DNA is TGTGCCAGCAGTTTATTTGGGACAGATTATTATACCTACGAGCAGTACTTC.

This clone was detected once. CDR3 DNA sequence: TGTGCCTGGAGAAGGACAGGGGGACAGCCCCAGCATTTT. Encoded protein: CAWRRTGGQPQHF. The chain links TRBV30 to TRBJ1-5; 10 nucleotides line up with TRBD1. CDR3 length equals 13 residues. V trimming: 3 bases; J trimming: 7 bases; junction bases outside the gene matches: 3. Germline loops: CDR1 GTSNPN, CDR2 SVGIG (reference sequence).

Written as DNA, the CDR3 is TGTGCCATCAGTGAGTCATTAGCGGGAGCTAACCAAGAGACCCAGTACTTC. Translated, it gives CAISESLAGANQETQYF. V usage is TRBV10-3 and J usage is TRBJ2-5; 9 positions match TRBD2. Germline V gives CDR1 ENHRY, CDR2 SYGVKD. The CDR3 spans 17 residues. V lost 0 bases and J lost 0; bases outside the gene matches: 5.

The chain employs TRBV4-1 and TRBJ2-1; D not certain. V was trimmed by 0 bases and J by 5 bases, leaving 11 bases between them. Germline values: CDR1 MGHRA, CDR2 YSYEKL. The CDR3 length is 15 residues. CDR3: CASSQDQWPHNEQFF. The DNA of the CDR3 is TGCGCCAGCAGCCAAGATCAGTGGCCCCACAATGAGCAGTTCTTC.

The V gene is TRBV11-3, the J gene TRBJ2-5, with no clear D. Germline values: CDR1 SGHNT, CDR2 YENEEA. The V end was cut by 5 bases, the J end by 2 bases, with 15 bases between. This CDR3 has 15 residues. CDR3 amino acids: CASSNRTERQETQYF. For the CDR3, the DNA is TGTGCCAGCAGCAACCGGACGGAAAGACAAGAGACCCAGTACTTC.

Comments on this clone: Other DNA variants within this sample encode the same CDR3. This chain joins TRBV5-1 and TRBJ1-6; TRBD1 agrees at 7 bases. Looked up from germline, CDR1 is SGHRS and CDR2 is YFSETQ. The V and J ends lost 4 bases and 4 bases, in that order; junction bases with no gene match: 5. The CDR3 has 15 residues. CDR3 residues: CASSPGTVYNSPLHF. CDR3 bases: TGCGCCAGCAGCCCGGGGACAGTTTATAATTCACCCCTCCACTTT.

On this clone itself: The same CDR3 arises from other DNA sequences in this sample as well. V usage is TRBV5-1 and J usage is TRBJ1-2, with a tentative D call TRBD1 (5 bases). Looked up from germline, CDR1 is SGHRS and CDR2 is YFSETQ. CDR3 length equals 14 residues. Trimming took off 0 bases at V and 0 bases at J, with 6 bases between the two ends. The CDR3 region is CASSLEGSNYGYTF. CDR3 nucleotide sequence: TGCGCCAGCAGCTTGGAGGGGTCTAACTATGGCTACACCTTC.

For the CDR3, the DNA is TGTGCCAGCAGCTTATCCTGGGGAGAAGCCAAAAACATTCAGTACTTC. The encoded protein is CASSLSWGEAKNIQYF. The chain joins TRBV7-8 to TRBJ2-4, with D possibly TRBD2 on 5 matching bases. The germline gives CDR1 SGHVS, CDR2 FQNEAQ. The CDR3 has 16 residues. V gave up 2 bases and J gave up 0 bases, with 11 bases separating them.

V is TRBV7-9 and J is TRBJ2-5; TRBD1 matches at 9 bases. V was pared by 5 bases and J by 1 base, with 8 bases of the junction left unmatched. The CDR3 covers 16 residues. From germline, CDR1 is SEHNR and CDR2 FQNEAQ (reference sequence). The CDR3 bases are TGTGCCAGCAGCCCCTCCGGGACAGGGTCCCAAGAGACCCAGTACTTC. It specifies CASSPSGTGSQETQYF.

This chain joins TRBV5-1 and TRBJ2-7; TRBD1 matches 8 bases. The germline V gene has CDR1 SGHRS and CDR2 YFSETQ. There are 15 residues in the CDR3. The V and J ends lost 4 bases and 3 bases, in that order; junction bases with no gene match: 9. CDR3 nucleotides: TGCGCCAGCAGCCGGGGACAGGCTGGGCTCTACGAGCAGTACTTC. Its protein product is CASSRGQAGLYEQYF.

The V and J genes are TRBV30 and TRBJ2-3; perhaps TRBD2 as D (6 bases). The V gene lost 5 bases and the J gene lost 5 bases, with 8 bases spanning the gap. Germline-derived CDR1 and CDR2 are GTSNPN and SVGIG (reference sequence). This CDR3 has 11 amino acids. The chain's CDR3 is CAWGEVDTQYF. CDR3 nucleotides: TGTGCCTGGGGGGAGGTAGATACGCAGTATTTT.

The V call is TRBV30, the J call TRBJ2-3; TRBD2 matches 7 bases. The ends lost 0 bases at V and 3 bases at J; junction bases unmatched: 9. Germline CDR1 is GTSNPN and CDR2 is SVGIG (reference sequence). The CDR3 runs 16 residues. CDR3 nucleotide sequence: TGTGCCTGGAGTGTACAGAGCGGGATCCGAACAGATACGCAGTATTTT. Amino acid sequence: CAWSVQSGIRTDTQYF.

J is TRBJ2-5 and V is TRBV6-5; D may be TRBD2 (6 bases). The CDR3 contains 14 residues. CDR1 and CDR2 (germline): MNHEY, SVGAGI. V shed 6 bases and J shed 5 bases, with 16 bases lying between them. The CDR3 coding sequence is TGTGCCAGCAGGCGCGGGATCCAAAGCGAGACCCAGTACTTC. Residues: CASRRGIQSETQYF.

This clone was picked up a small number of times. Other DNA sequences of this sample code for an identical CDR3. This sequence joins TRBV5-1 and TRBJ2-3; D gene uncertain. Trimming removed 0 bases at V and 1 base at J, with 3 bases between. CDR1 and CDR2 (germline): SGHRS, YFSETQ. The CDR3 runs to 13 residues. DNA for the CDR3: TGCGCCAGCAGCTTGGGAGGCACAGATACGCAGTATTTT. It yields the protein CASSLGGTDTQYF.

CDR3 residues: CASSQNLAGQSETQYF. CDR3 sequence (DNA): TGCGCCAGCAGCCAAAACCTAGCGGGGCAATCTGAGACCCAGTACTTC. The chain employs TRBV4-1 and TRBJ2-5; 9 bases line up with TRBD2. V lost 2 bases and J lost 5; bases outside the gene matches: 9. CDR1 is MGHRA and CDR2 is YSYEKL in the germline V gene. There are 16 residues in the CDR3.

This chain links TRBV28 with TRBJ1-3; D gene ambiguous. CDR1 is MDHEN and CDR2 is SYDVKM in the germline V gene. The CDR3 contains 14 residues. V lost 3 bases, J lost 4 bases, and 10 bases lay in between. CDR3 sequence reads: CASSLLRQGNTIYF. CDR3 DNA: TGTGCCAGCAGTTTGCTCCGGCAGGGAAACACCATATATTTT.

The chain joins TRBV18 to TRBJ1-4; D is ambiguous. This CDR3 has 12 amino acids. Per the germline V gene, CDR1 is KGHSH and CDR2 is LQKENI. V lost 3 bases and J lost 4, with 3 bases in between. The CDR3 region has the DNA TGTGCCAGCTCACCCCATAATGAAAAACTGTTTTTT. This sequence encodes CASSPHNEKLFF. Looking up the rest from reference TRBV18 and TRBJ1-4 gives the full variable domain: NAGVMQNPRHLVRRRGQEARLRCSPMKGHSHVYWYRQLPEEGLKFMVYLQKENIIDESGMPKERFSAEFPKEGPSILRIQQVVRGDSAAYFCASSPHNEKLFFGSGTQLSVL.

The CDR3 loop is CAWNLGGLGNTIYF. The CDR3 DNA sequence: TGTGCCTGGAACCTAGGGGGTCTCGGAAACACCATATATTTT. The rearrangement joins TRBV30 to TRBJ1-3, with D maybe TRBD1 (6 bases). Germline values: CDR1 GTSNPN, CDR2 SVGIG (reference sequence). Trimming stripped 4 bases from V and 4 bases from J, with 14 bases between. CDR3 size: 14 residues.

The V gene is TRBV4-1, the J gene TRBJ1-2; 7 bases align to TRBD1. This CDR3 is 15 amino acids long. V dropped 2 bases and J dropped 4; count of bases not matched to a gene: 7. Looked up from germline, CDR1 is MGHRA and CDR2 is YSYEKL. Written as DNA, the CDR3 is TGCGCCAGCAGCCAACCCTCACAGGGGAGCTATGGCTACACCTTC. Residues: CASSQPSQGSYGYTF.

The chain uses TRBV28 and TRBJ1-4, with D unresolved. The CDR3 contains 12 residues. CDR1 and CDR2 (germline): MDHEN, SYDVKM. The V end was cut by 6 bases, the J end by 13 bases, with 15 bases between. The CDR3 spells CASSHGPGRLFF. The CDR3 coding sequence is TGTGCCAGCAGCCATGGACCGGGAAGACTGTTTTTT.

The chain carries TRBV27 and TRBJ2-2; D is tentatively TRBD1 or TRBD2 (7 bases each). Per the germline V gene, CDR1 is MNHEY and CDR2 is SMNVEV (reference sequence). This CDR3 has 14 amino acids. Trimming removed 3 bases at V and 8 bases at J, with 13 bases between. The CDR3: CASSLGGGRGELFF. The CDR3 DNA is TGTGCCAGCAGTTTGGGAGGGGGCAGAGGGGAGCTGTTTTTT.

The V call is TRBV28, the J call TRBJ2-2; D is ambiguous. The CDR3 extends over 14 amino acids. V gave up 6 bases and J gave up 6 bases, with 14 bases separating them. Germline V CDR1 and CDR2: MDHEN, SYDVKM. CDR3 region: CASSSGHRAGELFF. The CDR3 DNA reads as TGTGCCAGCAGCTCGGGCCATAGGGCCGGGGAGCTGTTTTTT.

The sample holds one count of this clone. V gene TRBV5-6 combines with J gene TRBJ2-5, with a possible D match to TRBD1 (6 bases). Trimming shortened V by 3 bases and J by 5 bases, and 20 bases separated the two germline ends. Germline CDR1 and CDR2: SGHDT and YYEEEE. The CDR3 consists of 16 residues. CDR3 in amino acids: CASSSRDTGLGETQYF. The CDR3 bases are TGTGCCAGCAGCTCTAGGGACACGGGTCTAGGGGAGACCCAGTACTTC.

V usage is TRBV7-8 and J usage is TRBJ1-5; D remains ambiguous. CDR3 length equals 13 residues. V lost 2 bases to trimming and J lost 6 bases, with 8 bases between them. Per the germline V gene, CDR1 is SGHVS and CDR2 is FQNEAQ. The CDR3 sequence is CASSLNRLQPQHF. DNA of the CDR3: TGTGCCAGCAGCTTAAACCGCCTTCAGCCCCAGCATTTT.

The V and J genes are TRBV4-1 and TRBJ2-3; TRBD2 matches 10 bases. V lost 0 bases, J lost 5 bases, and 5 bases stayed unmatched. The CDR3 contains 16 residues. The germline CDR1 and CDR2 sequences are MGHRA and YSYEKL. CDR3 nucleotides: TGCGCCAGCAGCCAAGATGTCGCTAGCGGGGGAGATACGCAGTATTTT. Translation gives CASSQDVASGGDTQYF.